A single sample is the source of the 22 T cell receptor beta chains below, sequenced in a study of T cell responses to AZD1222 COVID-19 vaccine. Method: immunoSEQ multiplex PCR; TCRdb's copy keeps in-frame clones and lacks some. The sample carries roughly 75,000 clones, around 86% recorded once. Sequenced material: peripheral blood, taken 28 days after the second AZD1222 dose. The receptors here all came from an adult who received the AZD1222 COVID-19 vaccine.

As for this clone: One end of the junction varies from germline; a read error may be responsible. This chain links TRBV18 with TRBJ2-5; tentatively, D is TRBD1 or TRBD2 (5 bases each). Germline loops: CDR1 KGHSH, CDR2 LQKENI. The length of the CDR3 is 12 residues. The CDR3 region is CASSPDQGAKHF. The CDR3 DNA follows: TGTGCCAGCTCACCAGATCAGGGAGCTAAGCACTTC.

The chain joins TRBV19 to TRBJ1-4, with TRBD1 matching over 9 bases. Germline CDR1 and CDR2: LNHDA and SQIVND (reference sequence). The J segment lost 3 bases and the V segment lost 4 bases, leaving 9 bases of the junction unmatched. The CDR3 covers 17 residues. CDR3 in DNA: TGTGCCAGTAGTACCGGACAGGGGACCGCACCTAATGAAAAACTGTTTTTT. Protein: CASSTGQGTAPNEKLFF.

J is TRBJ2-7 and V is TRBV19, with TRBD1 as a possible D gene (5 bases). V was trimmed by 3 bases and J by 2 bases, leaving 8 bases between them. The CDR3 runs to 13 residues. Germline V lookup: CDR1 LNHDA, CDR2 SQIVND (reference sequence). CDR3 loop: CASSMAGPYEQYF. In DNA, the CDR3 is TGTGCCAGTAGTATGGCAGGGCCCTACGAGCAGTACTTC. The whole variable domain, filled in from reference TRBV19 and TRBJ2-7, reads DGGITQSPKYLFRKEGQNVTLSCEQNLNHDAMYWYRQDPGQGLRLIYYSQIVNDFQKGDIAEGYSVSREKKESFPLTVTSAQKNPTAFYLCASSMAGPYEQYFGPGTRLTVT.

The DNA for the CDR3 is TGTGCTAGTGCCATCGGGACAGATACAGATACGCAGTATTTT. It codes for CASAIGTDTDTQYF. The chain joins TRBV12-5 to TRBJ2-3; TRBD1 matches 7 bases. The CDR3 contains 14 residues. Germline assignment: CDR1 LGHNT and CDR2 FRNRAP. The junction had 7 bases not matched to a gene; V was cut back by 7 bases and J by 3 bases.

This CDR3 reads CASRLKSDIYNEQFF. The CDR3 bases are TGTGCCAGCAGATTGAAATCGGACATCTACAATGAGCAGTTCTTC. V and J are TRBV6-5 and TRBJ2-1, with a possible D match to TRBD1 (5 bases). The V gene's germline CDR1 is MNHEY and CDR2 SVGAGI. This CDR3 spans 15 amino acids. V lost 6 bases and J lost 3, with 15 bases in between.

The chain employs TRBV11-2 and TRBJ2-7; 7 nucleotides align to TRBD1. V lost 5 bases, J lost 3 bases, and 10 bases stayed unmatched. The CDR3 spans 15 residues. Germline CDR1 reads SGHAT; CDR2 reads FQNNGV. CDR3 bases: TGTGCCAGCAGCCGTCAATCGGGACAGAACTACGAGCAGTACTTC. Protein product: CASSRQSGQNYEQYF.

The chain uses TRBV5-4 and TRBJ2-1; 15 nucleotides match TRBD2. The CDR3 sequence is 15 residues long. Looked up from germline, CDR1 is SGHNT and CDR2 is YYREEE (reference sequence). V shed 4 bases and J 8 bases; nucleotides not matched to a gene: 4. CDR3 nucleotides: TGTGCCAGCAGCGATGGACTAGCGGGGGGGCATGAGCAGTTCTTC. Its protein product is CASSDGLAGGHEQFF.

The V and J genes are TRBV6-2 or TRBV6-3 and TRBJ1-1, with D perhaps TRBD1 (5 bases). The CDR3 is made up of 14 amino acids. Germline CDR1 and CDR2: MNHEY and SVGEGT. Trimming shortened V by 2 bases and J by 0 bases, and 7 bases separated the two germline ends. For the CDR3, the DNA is TGTGCCAGCAGTTACACAGGATTGAACACTGAAGCTTTCTTT. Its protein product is CASSYTGLNTEAFF.

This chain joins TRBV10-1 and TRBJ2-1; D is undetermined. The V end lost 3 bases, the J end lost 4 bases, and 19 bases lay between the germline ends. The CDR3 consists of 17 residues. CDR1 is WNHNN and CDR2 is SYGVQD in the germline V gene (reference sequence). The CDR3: CASSELLAPLPYNEQFF. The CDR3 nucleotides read TGCGCCAGCAGTGAACTTTTGGCTCCACTTCCTTACAATGAGCAGTTCTTC.

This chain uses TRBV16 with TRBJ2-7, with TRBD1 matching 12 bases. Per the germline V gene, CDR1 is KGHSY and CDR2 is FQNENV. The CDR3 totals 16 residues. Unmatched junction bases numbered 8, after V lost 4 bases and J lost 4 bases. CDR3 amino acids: CASSLQGTGGLYEQYF. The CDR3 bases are TGTGCCAGCAGCCTCCAAGGGACAGGGGGCTTATACGAGCAGTACTTC.

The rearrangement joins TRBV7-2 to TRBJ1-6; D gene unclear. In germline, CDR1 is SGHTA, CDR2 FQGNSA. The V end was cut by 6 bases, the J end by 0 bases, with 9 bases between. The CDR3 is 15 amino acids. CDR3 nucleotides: TGTGCCAGCAGATCAGGTAGCTCCTATAATTCACCCCTCCACTTT. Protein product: CASRSGSSYNSPLHF.

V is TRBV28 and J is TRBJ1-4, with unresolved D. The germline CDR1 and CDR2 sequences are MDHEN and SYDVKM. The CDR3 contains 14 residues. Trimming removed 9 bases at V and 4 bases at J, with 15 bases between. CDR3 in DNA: TGTGCCAGGGAGAACCGTTGGGGTAATGAAAAACTGTTTTTT. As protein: CARENRWGNEKLFF.

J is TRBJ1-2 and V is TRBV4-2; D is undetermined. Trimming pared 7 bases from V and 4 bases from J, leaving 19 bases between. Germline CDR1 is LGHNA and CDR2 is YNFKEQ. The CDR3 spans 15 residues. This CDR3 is CASTPRAGQRYGYTF. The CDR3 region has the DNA TGTGCCAGCACCCCAAGAGCCGGGCAGCGCTATGGCTACACCTTC.

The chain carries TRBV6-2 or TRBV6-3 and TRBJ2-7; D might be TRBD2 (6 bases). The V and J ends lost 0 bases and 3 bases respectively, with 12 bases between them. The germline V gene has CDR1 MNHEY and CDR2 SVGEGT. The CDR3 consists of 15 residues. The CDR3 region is CASSYSPNGGYEQYF. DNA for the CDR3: TGTGCCAGCAGTTACTCCCCAAACGGGGGCTACGAGCAGTACTTC.

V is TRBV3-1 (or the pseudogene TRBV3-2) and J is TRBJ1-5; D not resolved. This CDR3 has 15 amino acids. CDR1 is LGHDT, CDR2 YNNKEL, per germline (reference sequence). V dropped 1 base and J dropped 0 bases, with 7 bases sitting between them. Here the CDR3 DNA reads TGTGCCAGCAGCCAAGGAACGCATAGCAATCAGCCCCAGCATTTT. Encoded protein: CASSQGTHSNQPQHF.

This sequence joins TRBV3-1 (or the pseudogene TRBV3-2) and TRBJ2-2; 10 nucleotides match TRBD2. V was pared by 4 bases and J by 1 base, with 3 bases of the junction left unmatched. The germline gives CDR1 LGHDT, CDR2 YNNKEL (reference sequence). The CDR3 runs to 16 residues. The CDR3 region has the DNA TGTGCCAGCAGCCCCCGACTAGCGGGGAACACCGGGGAGCTGTTTTTT. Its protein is CASSPRLAGNTGELFF.

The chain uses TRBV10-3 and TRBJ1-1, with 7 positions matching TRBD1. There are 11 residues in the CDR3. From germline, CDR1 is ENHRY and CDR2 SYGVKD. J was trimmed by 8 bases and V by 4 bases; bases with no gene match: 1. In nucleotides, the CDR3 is TGTGCCATCAGTGCGACAGGGGAAGCTTTCTTT. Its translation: CAISATGEAFF.

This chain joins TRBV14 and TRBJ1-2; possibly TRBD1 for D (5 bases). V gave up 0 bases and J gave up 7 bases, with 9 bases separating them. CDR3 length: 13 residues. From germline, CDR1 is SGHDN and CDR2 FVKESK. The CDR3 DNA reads TGTGCCAGCAGCCAAGAGTTGCAGGGTGGCTACACCTTC. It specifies CASSQELQGGYTF.

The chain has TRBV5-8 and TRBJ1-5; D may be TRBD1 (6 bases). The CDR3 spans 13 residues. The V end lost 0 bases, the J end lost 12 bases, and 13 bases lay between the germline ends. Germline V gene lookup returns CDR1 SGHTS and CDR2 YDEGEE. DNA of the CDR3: TGTGCCAGCAGCTTGGGGAATCGGGGGCTCCAGCATTTT. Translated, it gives CASSLGNRGLQHF.

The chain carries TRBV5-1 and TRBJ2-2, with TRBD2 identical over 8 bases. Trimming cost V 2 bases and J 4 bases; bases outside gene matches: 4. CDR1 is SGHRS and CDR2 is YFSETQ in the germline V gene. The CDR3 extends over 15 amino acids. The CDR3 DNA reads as TGCGCCAGCAGCTTCAACGGGGGGGTCACCGGGGAGCTGTTTTTT. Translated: CASSFNGGVTGELFF.

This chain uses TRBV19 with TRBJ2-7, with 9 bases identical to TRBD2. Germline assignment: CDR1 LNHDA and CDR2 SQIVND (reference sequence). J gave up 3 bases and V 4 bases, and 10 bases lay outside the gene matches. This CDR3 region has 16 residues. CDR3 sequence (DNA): TGTGCCAGTAGTAGTGTCTCCGGGACTAGCAACTACGAGCAGTACTTC. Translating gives CASSSVSGTSNYEQYF. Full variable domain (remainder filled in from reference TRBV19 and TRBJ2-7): DGGITQSPKYLFRKEGQNVTLSCEQNLNHDAMYWYRQDPGQGLRLIYYSQIVNDFQKGDIAEGYSVSREKKESFPLTVTSAQKNPTAFYLCASSSVSGTSNYEQYFGPGTRLTVT.

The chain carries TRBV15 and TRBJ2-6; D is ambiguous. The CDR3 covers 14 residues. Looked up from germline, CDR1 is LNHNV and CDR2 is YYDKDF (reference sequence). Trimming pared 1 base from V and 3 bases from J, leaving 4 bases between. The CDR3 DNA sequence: TGTGCCACCAGCAGAGTGGGTGGGGCCAACGTCCTGACTTTC. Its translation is CATSRVGGANVLTF.